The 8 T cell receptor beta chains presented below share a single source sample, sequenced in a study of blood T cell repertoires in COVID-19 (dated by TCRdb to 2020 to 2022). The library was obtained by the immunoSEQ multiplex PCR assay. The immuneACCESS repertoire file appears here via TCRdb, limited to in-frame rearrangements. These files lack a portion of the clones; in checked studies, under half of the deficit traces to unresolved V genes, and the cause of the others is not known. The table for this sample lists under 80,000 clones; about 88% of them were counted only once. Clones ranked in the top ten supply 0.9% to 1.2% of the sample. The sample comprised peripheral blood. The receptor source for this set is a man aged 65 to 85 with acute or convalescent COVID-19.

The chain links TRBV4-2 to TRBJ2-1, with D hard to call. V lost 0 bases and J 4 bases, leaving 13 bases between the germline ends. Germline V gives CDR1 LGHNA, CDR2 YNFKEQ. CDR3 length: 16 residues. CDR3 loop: CASSQDEGDFYNEQFF. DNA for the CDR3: TGTGCCAGCAGCCAAGACGAAGGAGACTTTTACAATGAGCAGTTCTTC.

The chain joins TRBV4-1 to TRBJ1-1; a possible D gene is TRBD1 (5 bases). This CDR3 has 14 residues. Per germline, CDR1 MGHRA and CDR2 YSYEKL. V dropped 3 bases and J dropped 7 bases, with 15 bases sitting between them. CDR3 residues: CASSQPTGGVEAFF. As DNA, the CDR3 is TGCGCCAGCAGCCAGCCTACAGGCGGCGTTGAAGCTTTCTTT.

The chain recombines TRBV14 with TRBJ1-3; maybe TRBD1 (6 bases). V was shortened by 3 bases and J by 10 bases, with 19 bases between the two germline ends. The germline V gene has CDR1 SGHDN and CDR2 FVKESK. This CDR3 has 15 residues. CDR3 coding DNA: TGTGCCAGCAGCCATAGGACAGAAGGGAGAGCGACCATATATTTT. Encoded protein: CASSHRTEGRATIYF.

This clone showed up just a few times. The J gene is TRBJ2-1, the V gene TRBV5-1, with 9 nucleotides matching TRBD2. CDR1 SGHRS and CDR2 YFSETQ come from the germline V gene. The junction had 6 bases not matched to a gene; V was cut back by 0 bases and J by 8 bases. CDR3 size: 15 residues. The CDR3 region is CASSLDAGGPYEQFF. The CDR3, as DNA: TGCGCCAGCAGCTTGGACGCGGGGGGGCCGTATGAGCAGTTCTTC.

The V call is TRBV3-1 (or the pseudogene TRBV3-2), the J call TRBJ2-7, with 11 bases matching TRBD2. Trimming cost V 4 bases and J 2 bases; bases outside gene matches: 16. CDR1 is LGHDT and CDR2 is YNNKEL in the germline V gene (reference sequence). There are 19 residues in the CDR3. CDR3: CASSPPLLAGAVKAYEQYF. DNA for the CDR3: TGTGCCAGCAGCCCCCCCCTACTAGCGGGAGCGGTGAAGGCCTACGAGCAGTACTTC.

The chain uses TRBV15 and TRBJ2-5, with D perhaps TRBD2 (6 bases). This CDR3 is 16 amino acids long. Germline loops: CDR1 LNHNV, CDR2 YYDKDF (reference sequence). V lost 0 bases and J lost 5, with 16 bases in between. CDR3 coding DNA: TGTGCCACCAGCAGAGATCTAGTGGGGGGAAGTGAGACCCAGTACTTC. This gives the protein CATSRDLVGGSETQYF.

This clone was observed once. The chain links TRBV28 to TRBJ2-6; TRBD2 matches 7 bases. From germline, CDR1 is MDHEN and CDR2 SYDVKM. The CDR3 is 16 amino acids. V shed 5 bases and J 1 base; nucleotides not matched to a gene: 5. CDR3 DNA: TGTGCCAGCAGTGGGGGGACTAAGTCTGGGGCCAACGTCCTGACTTTC. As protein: CASSGGTKSGANVLTF.

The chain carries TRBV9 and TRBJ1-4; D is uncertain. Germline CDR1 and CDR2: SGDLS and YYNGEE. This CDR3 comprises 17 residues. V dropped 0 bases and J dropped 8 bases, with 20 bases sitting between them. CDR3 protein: CASSVDALSTTGEKLFF. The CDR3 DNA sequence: TGTGCCAGCAGCGTAGACGCGTTGTCAACCACCGGGGAAAAACTGTTTTTT.